This T cell receptor beta chain was found in a study of T cells after somatic rescue of genetic block (dated by TCRdb to the early 2020s). The study in broad terms: The study assessed how robust, over the long term, a T-cell system was when the system had developed through somatic rescue of a genetic block in T-cell development.

CDR1 is given as WNHNN and CDR2 as SYGVQD, both from the germline V gene (reference sequence). After removal of 0 bases from V and 6 bases from J, the junction retains 3 bases not matched to a gene. The cysteine opens and the phenylalanine closes a CDR3 of 15 amino acids. The entry retains the CDR3 DNA only, 45 bases that are in frame from base 1. Remarks on this clone: Its antigen remains unidentified. Per-base qualities were not stored, and no clone one base away is much larger.

The library was built by means of the immunoSEQ multiplex PCR assay. TCRdb took this table from immuneACCESS and kept in-frame rearrangements with V and J called. Such tables lack part of the clones; where checked against another copy, unresolved V genes explain under half of the gap, and the rest is unexplained. Recorded for this sample are 45,000 to 70,000 clones; approximately 96% of them occurred a single time. In total, the top ten clones hold roughly 0.077% of the sample. This clonotype was obtained from a child under three years old. The rearranged segments are TRBV10-1 and TRBJ2-1; the junction holds 9 bases that match TRBD2. Material: peripheral blood mononuclear cells (PBMCs). The bases are TGCGCCAGCAGTGAGTCTCGCGGGAGGGCCAATGAGCAGTTCTTC. Its amino acids are CASSESRGRANEQFF.